This entry is about one TCR beta chain. Its antigen is still unknown. This sample was included in a study of cytomegalovirus exposure and HLA in healthy donors. CDR1 and CDR2 from the germline V gene are MDHEN and SYDVKM. The J segment lost 1 base and the V segment lost 6 bases, leaving 4 bases of the junction unmatched. The CDR3 has 15 residues. Notes on the study in general: In the roughly 130 validation repertoires, a later analysis found that first-cohort TCR clusters tended to co-occur. Accounts indicate the classifier identified cytomegalovirus status with strong specificity and sensitivity. CMV antigen specificity was confirmed in vitro for a few CMV-associated chains. It was fewer than 200 TCR beta chains that were listed as cytomegalovirus-associated.

Sequencing was performed with immunoSEQ multiplex PCR; in TCRdb, only in-frame clones are kept and a portion is missing. The table shows some 69,000 clones, with roughly 95% occurring only once. The sample consisted of PBMCs. This TCR was sampled from a woman younger than 30 in good health and CMV-seropositive. The V and J genes are TRBV28 and TRBJ2-7, with 12 bases aligning to TRBD2. The CDR3 nucleotides read TGTGCCAGCAGCACCGGACTAGCGGGATCCTACGAGCAGTACTTC. It translates to CASSTGLAGSYEQYF.